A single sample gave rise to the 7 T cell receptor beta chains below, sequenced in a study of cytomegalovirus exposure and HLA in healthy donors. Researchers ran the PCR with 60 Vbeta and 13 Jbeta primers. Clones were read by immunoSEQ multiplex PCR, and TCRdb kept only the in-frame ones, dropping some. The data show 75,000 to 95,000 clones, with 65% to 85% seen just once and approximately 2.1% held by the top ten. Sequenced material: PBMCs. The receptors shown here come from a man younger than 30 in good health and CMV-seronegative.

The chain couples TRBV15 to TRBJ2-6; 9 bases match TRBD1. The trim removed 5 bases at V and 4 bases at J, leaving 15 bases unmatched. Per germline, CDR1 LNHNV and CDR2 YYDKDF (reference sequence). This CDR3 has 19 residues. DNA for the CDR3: TGTGCCACCAGCGGAAAGTTGGGACAGGGTATGACCGGGGCCAACGTCCTGACTTTC. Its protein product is CATSGKLGQGMTGANVLTF.

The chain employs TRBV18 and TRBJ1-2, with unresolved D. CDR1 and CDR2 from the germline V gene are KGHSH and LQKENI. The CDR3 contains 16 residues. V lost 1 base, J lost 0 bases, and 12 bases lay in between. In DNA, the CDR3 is TGTGCCAGCTCACCACTAGAGGGAGTGTCTAACTATGGCTACACCTTC. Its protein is CASSPLEGVSNYGYTF.

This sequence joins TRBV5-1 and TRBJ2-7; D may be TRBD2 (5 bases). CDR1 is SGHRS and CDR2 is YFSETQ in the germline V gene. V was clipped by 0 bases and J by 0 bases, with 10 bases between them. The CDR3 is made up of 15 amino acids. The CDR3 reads CASSLVAQSSYEQYF. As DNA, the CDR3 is TGCGCCAGCAGCTTGGTAGCGCAGAGCTCCTACGAGCAGTACTTC.

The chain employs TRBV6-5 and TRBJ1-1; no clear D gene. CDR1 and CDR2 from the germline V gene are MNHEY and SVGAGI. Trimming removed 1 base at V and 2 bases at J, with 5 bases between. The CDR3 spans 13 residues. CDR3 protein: CASSYYPNTEAFF. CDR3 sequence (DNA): TGTGCCAGCAGTTACTATCCAAACACTGAAGCTTTCTTT.

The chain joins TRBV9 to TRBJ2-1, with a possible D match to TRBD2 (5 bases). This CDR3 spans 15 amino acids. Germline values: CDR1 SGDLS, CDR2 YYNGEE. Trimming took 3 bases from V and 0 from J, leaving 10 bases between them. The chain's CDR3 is CASSGEGSSYNEQFF. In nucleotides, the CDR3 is TGTGCCAGCAGCGGGGAAGGGAGCTCCTACAATGAGCAGTTCTTC.

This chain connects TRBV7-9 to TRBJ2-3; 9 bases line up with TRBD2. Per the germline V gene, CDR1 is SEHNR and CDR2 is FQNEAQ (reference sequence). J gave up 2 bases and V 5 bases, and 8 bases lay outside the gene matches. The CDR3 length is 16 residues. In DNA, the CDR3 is TGTGCCAGCAGCCAAACTCTAGCGGGATCCACAGATACGCAGTATTTT. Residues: CASSQTLAGSTDTQYF.

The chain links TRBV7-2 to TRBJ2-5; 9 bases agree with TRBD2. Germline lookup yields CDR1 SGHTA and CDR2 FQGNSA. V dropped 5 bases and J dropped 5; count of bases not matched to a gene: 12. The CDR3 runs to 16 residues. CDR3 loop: CASSKMRAGGAETQYF. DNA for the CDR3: TGTGCCAGCAGCAAAATGAGAGCGGGAGGTGCGGAGACCCAGTACTTC. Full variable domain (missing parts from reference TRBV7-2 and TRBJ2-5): GAGVSQSPSNKVTEKGKDVELRCDPISGHTALYWYRQSLGQGLEFLIYFQGNSAPDKSGLPSDRFSAERTGGSVSTLTIQRTQQEDSAVYLCASSKMRAGGAETQYFGPGTRLLVL.